Each of the 4 T cell receptor beta chains below was sequenced from the same sample in a study of blood T cell repertoires in COVID-19 (dated by TCRdb to the early 2020s). The library was built by means of the immunoSEQ multiplex PCR assay. TCRdb stores this immuneACCESS table with in-frame sequences only. Part of the clones is absent; in the studies checked, under half of the shortfall reflects unresolved V genes, and no reason is known for the rest. The sample includes around 150,000 clones, with approximately 83% observed a single time. The top ten constitute 5.2% of the sample. Sequenced sample: PBMCs or T cells enriched from blood (not recorded which). These receptors were collected from a man between 70 and 80 years old who had been exposed to COVID-19.

The rearrangement links TRBV27 to TRBJ2-2; D gene ambiguous. Germline V CDR1 and CDR2: MNHEY, SMNVEV (reference sequence). The CDR3 is 13 residues long. V gave up 2 bases and J gave up 5 bases, with 6 bases separating them. CDR3 nucleotides: TGTGCCAGCAGTTTAATCCTAACCGGGGAGCTGTTTTTT. Translating gives CASSLILTGELFF.

This chain links TRBV27 with TRBJ1-5, with D maybe TRBD1 (6 bases). Trimming cost V 3 bases and J 4 bases, with 10 bases left between them. CDR1 is MNHEY and CDR2 is SMNVEV in the germline V gene (reference sequence). The CDR3 is 14 residues long. The CDR3 loop reads CASSLTGGNQPQHF. The CDR3 region has the DNA TGTGCCAGCAGTTTGACAGGAGGAAATCAGCCCCAGCATTTT.

The gene calls are TRBV28 and TRBJ2-2; D call uncertain. Germline V lookup: CDR1 MDHEN, CDR2 SYDVKM. V was clipped by 6 bases and J by 7 bases, with 15 bases between them. This CDR3 has 14 amino acids. The DNA of the CDR3 is TGTGCCAGCAGGCCGGGTCAGACTTACGGGGAGCTGTTTTTT. Translated, it gives CASRPGQTYGELFF.

This sequence joins TRBV11-2 and TRBJ2-7; TRBD2 is a possible D gene (6 bases). This CDR3 has 12 residues. Germline-derived CDR1 and CDR2 are SGHAT and FQNNGV. V lost 7 bases to trimming and J lost 2 bases, with 9 bases between them. Here the CDR3 reads CASTSGAYEQYF. As DNA, the CDR3 is TGTGCCAGCACCTCGGGGGCCTACGAGCAGTACTTC.